This T cell receptor beta chain appears in the sequencing data of a study of CD8+ T cells in alopecia areata. Extracted from the samples, RNA was reverse transcribed into cDNA to serve as the sequencing template. Sequencing used immunoSEQ multiplex PCR; TCRdb keeps in-frame clones, though not all of them. The table lists approximately 180,000 clones, about 65% of them singletons. The CDR3 contains 16 residues. The V and J ends lost 2 bases and 3 bases, in that order; junction bases with no gene match: 6. Germline-derived CDR1 and CDR2 are LNHDA and SQIVND (reference sequence). Described treatment: oral pan-JAK inhibitor, 5-10 mg twice daily.

This clonotype originated in a human donor with alopecia areata. Sequencing was performed on CD4+ T cells sorted from blood, taken at week 49, from a patient treated with tofacitinib. The chain couples TRBV19 to TRBJ2-2, with TRBD2 matching 7 bases. The DNA of the CDR3 is TGTGCCAGTAGTATACGGAGGACTAGGGACACCGGGGAGCTGTTTTTT. Translation: CASSIRRTRDTGELFF.